This T cell receptor beta chain comes out of a study of T cells after yellow fever vaccination. The CDR3 is made up of 15 amino acids. Trimming at V came to 6 bases and at J to 0 bases, leaving 7 bases not matched to a gene. Germline V lookup: CDR1 ENHRY, CDR2 SYGVKD. In its sample, this clonotype was seen many times. Its target is not known. TCR cDNA was made by 5'RACE template switching, adding a universal primer site and UMIs. In TCRdb, the 5' RACE reads were re-called with MiXCR into one record per CDR3 protein. The sample holds under 150,000 distinct CDR3 sequences, roughly 8% seen once. Study findings and constraints: Subsequent booster samples again held most clones from primary vaccination (96% CD4, roughly 90% CD8). FACS-sorted repertoires could contain abundant clonotypes contaminating from the bulk population.

V gene TRBV10-3 combines with J gene TRBJ2-7; 8 bases are shared with TRBD2. Sequencing used CD4+ T cells sorted from PBMCs, obtained 5 days after the yellow fever booster vaccination. This TCR came from a man aged 30-40 years who received the YFV17D yellow fever vaccine. CDR3 in DNA: TGTGCCATCAGGGATGCGGGGGGCACCTCCTACGAGCAGTACTTC. Protein product: CAIRDAGGTSYEQYF.